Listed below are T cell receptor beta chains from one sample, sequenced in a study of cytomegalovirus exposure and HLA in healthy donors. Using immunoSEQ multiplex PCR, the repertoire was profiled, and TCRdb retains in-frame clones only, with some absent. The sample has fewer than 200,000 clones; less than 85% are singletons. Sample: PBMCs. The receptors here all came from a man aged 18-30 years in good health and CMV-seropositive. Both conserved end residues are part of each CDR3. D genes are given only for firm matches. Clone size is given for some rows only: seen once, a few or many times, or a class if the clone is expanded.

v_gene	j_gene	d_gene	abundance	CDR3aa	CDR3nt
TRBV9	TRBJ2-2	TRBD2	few	CASSGGTSSNTGELFF	TGTGCCAGCAGCGGTGGGACTAGCTCGAACACCGGGGAGCTGTTTTTT
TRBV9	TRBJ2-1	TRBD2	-	CASSPTVAGVGNEQFF	TGTGCCAGCAGCCCCACGGTGGCGGGAGTCGGGAATGAGCAGTTCTTC
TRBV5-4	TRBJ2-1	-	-	CASSLGHGNEQFF	TGTGCCAGCAGCTTGGGTCACGGGAATGAGCAGTTCTTC
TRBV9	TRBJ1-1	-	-	CASSVSRATEAFF	TGTGCCAGCAGCGTAAGCAGGGCCACTGAAGCTTTCTTT
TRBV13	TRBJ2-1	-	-	CASSSTGFYNEQFF	TGTGCCAGCAGCTCGACAGGATTCTACAATGAGCAGTTCTTC
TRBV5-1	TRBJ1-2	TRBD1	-	CASSPPRGPSGYTF	TGCGCCAGCAGCCCTCCTAGGGGGCCGAGTGGCTACACCTTC
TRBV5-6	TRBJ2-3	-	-	CASSLGHSDTQYF	TGTGCCAGCAGCTTGGGACACTCAGATACGCAGTATTTT
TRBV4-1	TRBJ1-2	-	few	CASGRGTNYGYTF	TGCGCCAGCGGTAGGGGAACAAACTATGGCTACACCTTC
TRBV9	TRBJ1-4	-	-	CASSPDSSNEKLFF	TGTGCCAGCAGCCCGGACAGCTCTAATGAAAAACTGTTTTTT
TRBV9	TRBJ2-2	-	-	CASSVWASNTGELFF	TGTGCCAGCAGCGTATGGGCTTCGAACACCGGGGAGCTGTTTTTT
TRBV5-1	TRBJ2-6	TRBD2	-	CASSFRQRSGGSGANVLTF	TGCGCCAGCAGCTTTCGACAGCGCTCCGGGGGGTCTGGGGCCAACGTCCTGACTTTC
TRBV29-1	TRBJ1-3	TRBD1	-	CSVGTGFSGNTIYF	TGCAGCGTGGGGACAGGTTTCTCTGGAAACACCATATATTTT
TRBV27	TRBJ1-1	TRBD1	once	CASSYRGRTEAFF	TGTGCCAGCAGTTACAGGGGGCGGACTGAAGCTTTCTTT
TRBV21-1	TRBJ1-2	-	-	CASSKVLAGQRGYTF	TGTGCCAGCAGCAAAGTACTAGCGGGACAGAGAGGCTACACCTTC
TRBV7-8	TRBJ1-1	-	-	CASSLGPRVNTEAFF	TGTGCCAGCAGCTTAGGACCACGGGTGAACACTGAAGCTTTCTTT
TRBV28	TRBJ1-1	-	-	CASSSRGAADTEAFF	TGTGCCAGCAGTTCCCGGGGGGCGGCGGACACTGAAGCTTTCTTT
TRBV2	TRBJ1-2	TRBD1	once	CASRRQGDRIGYTF	TGTGCCAGCAGGAGACAGGGGGACCGAATTGGCTACACCTTC
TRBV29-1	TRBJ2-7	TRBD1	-	CSVEVVRDRGRYEQYF	TGCAGCGTTGAAGTCGTCCGGGACAGGGGTAGGTACGAGCAGTACTTC
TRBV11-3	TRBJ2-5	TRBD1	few	CASSFRDREWETQYF	TGTGCCAGCAGCTTCCGGGACAGGGAATGGGAGACCCAGTACTTC